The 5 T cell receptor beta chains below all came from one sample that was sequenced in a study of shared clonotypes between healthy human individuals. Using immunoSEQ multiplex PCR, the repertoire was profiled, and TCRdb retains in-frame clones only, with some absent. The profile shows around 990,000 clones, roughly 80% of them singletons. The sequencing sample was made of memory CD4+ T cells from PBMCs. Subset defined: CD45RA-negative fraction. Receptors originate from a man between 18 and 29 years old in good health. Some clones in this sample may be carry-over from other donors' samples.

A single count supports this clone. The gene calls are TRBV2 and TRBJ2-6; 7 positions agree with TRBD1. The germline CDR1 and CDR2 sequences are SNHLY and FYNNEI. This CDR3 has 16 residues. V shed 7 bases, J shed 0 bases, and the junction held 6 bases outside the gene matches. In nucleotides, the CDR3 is TGTGCCAGCACCCTAGACAGGGCCTCTGGGGCCAACGTCCTGACTTTC. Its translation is CASTLDRASGANVLTF.

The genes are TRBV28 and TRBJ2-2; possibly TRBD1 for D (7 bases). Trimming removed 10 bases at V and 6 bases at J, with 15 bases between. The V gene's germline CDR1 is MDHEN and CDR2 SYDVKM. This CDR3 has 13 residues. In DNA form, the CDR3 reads TGTGCCACCGTAACAGGGGAGGCCGGGGAGCTGTTTTTT. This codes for CATVTGEAGELFF.

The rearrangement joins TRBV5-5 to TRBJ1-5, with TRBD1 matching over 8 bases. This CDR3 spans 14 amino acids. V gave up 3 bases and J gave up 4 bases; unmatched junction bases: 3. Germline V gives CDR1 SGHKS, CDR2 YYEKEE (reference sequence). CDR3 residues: CASSSDRGNQPQHF. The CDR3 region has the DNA TGTGCCAGCAGCTCCGACAGGGGAAATCAGCCCCAGCATTTT.

CDR3 region: CASSVGGAQETQYF. Written as DNA, the CDR3 is TGCGCCAGCAGTGTTGGAGGGGCGCAAGAGACCCAGTACTTC. This chain joins TRBV10-1 and TRBJ2-5, with D perhaps matching TRBD2 (6 bases). CDR1 and CDR2 from the germline V gene are WNHNN and SYGVQD (reference sequence). V gave up 4 bases and J gave up 2 bases, with 11 bases separating them. The CDR3 sequence is 14 residues long.

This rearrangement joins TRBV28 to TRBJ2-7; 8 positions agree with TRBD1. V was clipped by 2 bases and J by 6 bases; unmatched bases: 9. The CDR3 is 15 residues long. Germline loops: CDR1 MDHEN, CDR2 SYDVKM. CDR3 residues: CASSLGVGTGIEQYF. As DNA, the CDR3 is TGTGCCAGCAGTTTAGGGGTGGGGACAGGCATCGAGCAGTACTTC. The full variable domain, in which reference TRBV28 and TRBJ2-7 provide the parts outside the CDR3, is DVKVTQSSRYLVKRTGEKVFLECVQDMDHENMFWYRQDPGLGLRLIYFSYDVKMKEKGDIPEGYSVSREKKERFSLILESASTNQTSMYLCASSLGVGTGIEQYFGPGTRLTVT.